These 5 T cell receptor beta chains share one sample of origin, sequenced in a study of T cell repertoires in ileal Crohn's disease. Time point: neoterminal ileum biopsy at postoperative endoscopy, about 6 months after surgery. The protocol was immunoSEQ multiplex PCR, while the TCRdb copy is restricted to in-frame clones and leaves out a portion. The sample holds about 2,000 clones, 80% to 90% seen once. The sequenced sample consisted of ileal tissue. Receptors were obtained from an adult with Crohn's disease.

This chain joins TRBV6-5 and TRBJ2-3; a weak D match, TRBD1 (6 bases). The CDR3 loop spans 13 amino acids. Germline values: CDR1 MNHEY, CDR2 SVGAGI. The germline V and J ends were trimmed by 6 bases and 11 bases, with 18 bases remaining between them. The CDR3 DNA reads TGTGCCAGCAGCAACGGACAGTCTAAGGGGCAGTATTTT. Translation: CASSNGQSKGQYF.

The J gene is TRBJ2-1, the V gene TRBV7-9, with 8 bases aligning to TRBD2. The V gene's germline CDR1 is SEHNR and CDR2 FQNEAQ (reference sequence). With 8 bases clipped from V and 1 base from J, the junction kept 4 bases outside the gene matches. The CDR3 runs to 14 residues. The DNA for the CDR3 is TGTGCCAGCCGTACTAGCGGTTCCTACAATGAGCAGTTCTTC. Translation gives CASRTSGSYNEQFF.

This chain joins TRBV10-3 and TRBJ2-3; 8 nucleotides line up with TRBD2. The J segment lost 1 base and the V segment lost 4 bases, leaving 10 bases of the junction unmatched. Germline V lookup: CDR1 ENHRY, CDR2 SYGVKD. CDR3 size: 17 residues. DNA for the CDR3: TGTGCCATCAGTGTCCTGACTAGCGTAGTCGGCACAGATACGCAGTATTTT. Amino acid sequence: CAISVLTSVVGTDTQYF.

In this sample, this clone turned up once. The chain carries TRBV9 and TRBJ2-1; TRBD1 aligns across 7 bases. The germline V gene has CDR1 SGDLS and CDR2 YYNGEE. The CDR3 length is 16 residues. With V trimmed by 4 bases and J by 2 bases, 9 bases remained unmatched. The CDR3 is CASSYSGQATYNEQFF. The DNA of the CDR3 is TGTGCCAGCAGCTACTCCGGACAGGCTACCTACAATGAGCAGTTCTTC.

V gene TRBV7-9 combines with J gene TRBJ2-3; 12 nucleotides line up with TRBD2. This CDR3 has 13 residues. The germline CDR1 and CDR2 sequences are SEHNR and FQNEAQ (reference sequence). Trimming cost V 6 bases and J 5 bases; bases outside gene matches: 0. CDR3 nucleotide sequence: TGTGCCAGCAGGGGACTAGCGGGAGATACGCAGTATTTT. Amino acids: CASRGLAGDTQYF.